The T cell receptor beta chain under discussion was sequenced for a study of cytomegalovirus exposure and HLA in healthy donors. Across the study: Falling in the Caucasian-associated ancestry cluster were 65% to 90% of under 450 genotyped donors.

Remarks on this clone: The antigen remains unidentified.

Points from the study as a whole: High sensitivity and specificity were reportedly achieved when the classifier diagnosed cytomegalovirus status. Earlier analysis yielded a pattern in which most TCR beta V segments were productive about 87% or about 30% of the time. TRBV6-2, TRBV6-3 and some other V segments were unresolvable in 87-base-pair reads.

The study ran its PCR with 60 Vbeta and 13 Jbeta primers. Using immunoSEQ multiplex PCR, the repertoire was profiled, and TCRdb retains in-frame clones only, with some absent. The sample consists of around 130,000 clones, around 75% of them appearing once. The CDR3 runs 14 residues. The germline CDR1 and CDR2 sequences are MGHRA and YSYEKL. V was cut by 0 bases and J by 7 bases, with 10 bases left in between. V and J are TRBV4-1 and TRBJ2-1; maybe TRBD2 (5 bases). Material: PBMCs. This TCR came from a man aged 25 to 40 in good health and CMV-seronegative. The CDR3 nucleotides are TGCGCCAGCAGCCAAGACCCAGAGGGTAATGAGCAGTTCTTC. It codes for CASSQDPEGNEQFF.